This entry is about one T cell receptor beta chain. The antigen is unknown. The method was immunoSEQ multiplex PCR; TCRdb's version includes in-frame clones alone and lacks a portion of them. The sample holds 800,000 to 1,200,000 clones, around three quarters seen once. Germline lookup yields CDR1 SNHLY and CDR2 FYNNEI. V was pared by 8 bases and J by 0 bases, with 8 bases between. This CDR3 spans 13 amino acids. The data belong to a study of shared clonotypes between healthy human individuals. General study findings and limits: Naive subsets generally had larger estimated richness than memory subsets.

This receptor was identified in a man aged 18 to 30 in good health. Some clones in this sample may be carry-over from other donors' samples. The sample was memory CD4+ T cells from PBMCs. Noted subset: CD45RA-negative fraction. This chain connects TRBV2 to TRBJ1-5; no firm D call. As DNA, the CDR3 is TGTGCCAGCTCTCGGATTAGCAATCAGCCCCAGCATTTT. This translates into CASSRISNQPQHF.